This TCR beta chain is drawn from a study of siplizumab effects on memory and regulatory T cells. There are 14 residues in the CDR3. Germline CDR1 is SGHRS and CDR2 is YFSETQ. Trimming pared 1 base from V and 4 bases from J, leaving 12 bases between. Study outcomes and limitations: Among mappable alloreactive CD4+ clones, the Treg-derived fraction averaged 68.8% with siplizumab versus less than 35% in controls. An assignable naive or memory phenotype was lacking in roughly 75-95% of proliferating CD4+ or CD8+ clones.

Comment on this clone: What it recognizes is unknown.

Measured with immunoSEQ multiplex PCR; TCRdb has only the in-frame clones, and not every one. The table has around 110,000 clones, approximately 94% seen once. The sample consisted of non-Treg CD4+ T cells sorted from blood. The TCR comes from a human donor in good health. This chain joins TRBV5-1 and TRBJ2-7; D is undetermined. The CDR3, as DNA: TGCGCCAGCAGCTTGAACGGCCTGGGGTACGAGCAGTACTTC. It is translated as CASSLNGLGYEQYF. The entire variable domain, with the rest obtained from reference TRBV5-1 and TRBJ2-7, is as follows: KAGVTQTPRYLIKTRGQQVTLSCSPISGHRSVSWYQQTPGQGLQFLFEYFSETQRNKGNFPGRFSGRQFSNSRSEMNVSTLELGDSALYLCASSLNGLGYEQYFGPGTRLTVT.